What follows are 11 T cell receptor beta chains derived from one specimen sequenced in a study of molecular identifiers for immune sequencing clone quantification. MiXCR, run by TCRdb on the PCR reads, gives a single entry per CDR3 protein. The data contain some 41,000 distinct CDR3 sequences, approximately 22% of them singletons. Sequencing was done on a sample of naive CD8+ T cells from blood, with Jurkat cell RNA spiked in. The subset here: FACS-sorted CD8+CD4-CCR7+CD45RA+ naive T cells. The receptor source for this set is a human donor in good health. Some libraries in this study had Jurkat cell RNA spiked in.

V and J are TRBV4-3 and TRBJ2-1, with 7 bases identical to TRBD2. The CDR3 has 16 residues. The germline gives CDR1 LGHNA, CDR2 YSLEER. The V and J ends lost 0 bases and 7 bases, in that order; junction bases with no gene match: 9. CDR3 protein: CASSQDLAGAWNEQFF. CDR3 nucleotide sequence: TGCGCCAGCAGCCAAGATCTTGCGGGAGCTTGGAATGAGCAGTTCTTC.

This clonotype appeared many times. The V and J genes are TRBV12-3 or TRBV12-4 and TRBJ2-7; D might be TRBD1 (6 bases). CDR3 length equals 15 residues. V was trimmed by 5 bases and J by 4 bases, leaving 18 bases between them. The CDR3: CASSPEGTGTYEQYF. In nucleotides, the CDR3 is TGTGCCAGCAGTCCAGAGGGAACCGGGACATACGAGCAGTACTTC.

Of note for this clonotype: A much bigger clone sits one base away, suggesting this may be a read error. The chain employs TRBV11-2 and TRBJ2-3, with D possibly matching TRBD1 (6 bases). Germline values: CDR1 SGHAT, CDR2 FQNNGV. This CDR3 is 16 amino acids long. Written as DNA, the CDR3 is TGTGCCGGCAGCCAGACACCCCTGGGGGCTACAGATACGCAGTGTTTT. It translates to CAGSQTPLGATDTQCF.

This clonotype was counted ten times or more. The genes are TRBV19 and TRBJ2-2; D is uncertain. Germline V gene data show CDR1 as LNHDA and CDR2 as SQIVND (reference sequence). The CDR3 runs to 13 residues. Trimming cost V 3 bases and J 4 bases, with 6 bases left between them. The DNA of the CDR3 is TGTGCCAGTAGTATCCTAAGCACCGGGGAGCTGTTTTTT. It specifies CASSILSTGELFF.

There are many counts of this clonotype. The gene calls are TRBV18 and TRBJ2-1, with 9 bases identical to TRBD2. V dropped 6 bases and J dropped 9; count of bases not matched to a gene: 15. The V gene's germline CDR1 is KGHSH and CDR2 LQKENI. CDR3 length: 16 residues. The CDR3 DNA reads TGTGCCAGCTCCAAGTATCGGCGGGAGGGCTCAATTGAGCAGTTCTTC. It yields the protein CASSKYRREGSIEQFF.

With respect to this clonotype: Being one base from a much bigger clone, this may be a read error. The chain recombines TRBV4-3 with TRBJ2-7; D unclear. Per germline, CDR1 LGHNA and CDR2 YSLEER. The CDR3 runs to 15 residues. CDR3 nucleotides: TGCGCCAGCAGCCAAGACGGCAGAAGCTCCTACGAGCCGTACTTC. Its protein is CASSQDGRSSYEPYF.

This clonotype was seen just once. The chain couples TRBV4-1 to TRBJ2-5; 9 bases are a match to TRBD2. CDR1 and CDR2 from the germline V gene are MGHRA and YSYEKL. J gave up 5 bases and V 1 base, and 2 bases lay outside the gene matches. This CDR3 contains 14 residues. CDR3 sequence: CASSQVLAGETQYF. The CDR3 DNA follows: TGCGCCAGCAGCCAAGTTCTAGCGGGGGAGACCCAGTACTTC.

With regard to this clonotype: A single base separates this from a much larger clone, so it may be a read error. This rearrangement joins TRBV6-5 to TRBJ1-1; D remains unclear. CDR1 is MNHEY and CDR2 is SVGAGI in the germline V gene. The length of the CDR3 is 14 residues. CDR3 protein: CASREKGAVTGAFF. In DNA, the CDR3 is TGTGCCAGCAGGGAGAAGGGAGCGGTCACTGGAGCTTTCTTT.

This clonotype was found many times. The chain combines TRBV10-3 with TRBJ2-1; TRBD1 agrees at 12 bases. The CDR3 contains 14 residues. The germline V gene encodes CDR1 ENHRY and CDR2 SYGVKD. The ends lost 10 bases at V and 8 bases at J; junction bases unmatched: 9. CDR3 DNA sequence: TGTGCCACCTCCGGGACAGGGGGCCAAGATGAGCAGTTCTTC. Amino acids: CATSGTGGQDEQFF.

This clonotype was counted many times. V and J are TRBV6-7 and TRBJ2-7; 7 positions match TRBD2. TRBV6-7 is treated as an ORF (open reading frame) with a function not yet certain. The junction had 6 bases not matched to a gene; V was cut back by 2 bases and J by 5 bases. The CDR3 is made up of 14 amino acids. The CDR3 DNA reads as TGTGCCAGCAGTTACAGCGGGGCCGTGGACGAGCAGTACTTC. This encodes CASSYSGAVDEQYF.

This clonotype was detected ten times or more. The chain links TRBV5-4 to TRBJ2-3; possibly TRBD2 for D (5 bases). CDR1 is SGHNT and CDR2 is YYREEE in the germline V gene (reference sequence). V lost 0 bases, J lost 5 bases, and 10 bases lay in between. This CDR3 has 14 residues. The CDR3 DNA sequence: TGTGCCAGCAGCTTGGCCGACTACAGAGATACGCAGTATTTT. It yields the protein CASSLADYRDTQYF.